A selection of T cell receptor beta chains follows, all from one sample in a study of shared clonotypes between healthy human individuals. Repertoires were generated with immunoSEQ multiplex PCR, while TCRdb's copy carries only in-frame clones and drops some. The sample has some 2.1 million clones, over 85% seen once. The sample was naive CD8+ T cells sorted from blood. These receptors originate from a man younger than 30 in good health. Both conserved end residues are trimmed from each CDR3. The order of the fields is J gene, clone size, CDR3 length, V gene, CDR3 protein. Size tells how often a clone was seen (once, few, many) or the class of an expanded clone, and some rows leave it out.

>TRBJ1-1|.|11|TRBV5-5
ASSFDIGTEAF
>TRBJ2-1|.|10|TRBV27
ATSRADNEQF
>TRBJ2-5|.|11|TRBV28
ASSLDIEETQY
>TRBJ2-5|.|14|TRBV10-2
ASSEGAGWPVETQY
>TRBJ2-5|.|13|TRBV7-9
ASSLVAGEEETQY
>TRBJ1-1|.|13|TRBV7-6
ASSLVRDWGTEAF
>TRBJ2-1|.|13|TRBV2
ASKDRGFGFNEQF
>TRBJ2-6|.|12|TRBV29-1
SVTDRAGANVLT
>TRBJ2-4|.|11|TRBV27
ASSLGGMNIQY
>TRBJ1-1|.|11|TRBV4-3
ASSQYQETEAF
>TRBJ2-7|.|12|TRBV4-1
ASSHETLSYEQY
>TRBJ1-2|.|13|TRBV15
ATSGSTLTGKGYT
>TRBJ2-7|.|10|TRBV19
ASSMVNYEQY
>TRBJ2-5|.|12|TRBV9
ASSVEGYQETQY
>TRBJ2-7|.|12|TRBV6-5
ASSYSSGTYEQY
>TRBJ1-1|.|12|TRBV9
ASSPPGGDTEAF
>TRBJ2-3|.|13|TRBV5-1
ASSLASGGDDTQY
>TRBJ2-1|.|12|TRBV18
ASSPDDTYNEQF
>TRBJ1-1|.|11|TRBV6-1
ASSEGVRLEAF
>TRBJ2-3|.|13|TRBV9
ASSLPAGTTDTQY
>TRBJ2-7|once|13|TRBV7-2
ASSLGLARWDEQY
>TRBJ2-7|.|13|TRBV25-1
ASSDGGQGAYEQY
>TRBJ2-7|.|17|TRBV11-2
ASSLKPGPRGGATYEQY
>TRBJ2-7|.|11|TRBV9
ASSDGTAYEQY
>TRBJ2-5|.|14|TRBV28
ASSLYPGQGAETQY
>TRBJ2-5|.|12|TRBV2
ASSEWAGEMTQY
>TRBJ2-1|once|11|TRBV6-5
ASRQEGWNEQF
>TRBJ1-5|.|10|TRBV28
ASSFSNQPQH
>TRBJ1-2|few|9|TRBV20-1
SAGDYGGYT
>TRBJ2-7|.|13|TRBV13
ASSLGTGVQDEQY
>TRBJ2-1|.|13|TRBV2
ASHSTPSSYNEQF
>TRBJ2-1|.|10|TRBV30
AWSLVSNEQF
>TRBJ1-1|.|11|TRBV29-1
SAITTDITEAF
>TRBJ2-3|.|14|TRBV4-1
ASSQDLAGETDTQY
>TRBJ2-1|.|11|TRBV9
ASSVGWGSEQF
>TRBJ2-7|.|11|TRBV30
AWSVGELFEQY
>TRBJ2-3|.|13|TRBV11-2
ASSPGYPGTDTQY
>TRBJ2-1|.|10|TRBV5-1
ASSGGLNEQF
>TRBJ2-7|.|15|TRBV21-1
ASSVGGLSVFSHEQY
>TRBJ2-7|.|12|TRBV6-1
ASSEGPLVHEQY
>TRBJ2-7|.|13|TRBV9
ASSVGDSSSYEQY
>TRBJ2-3|.|12|TRBV6-5
ASGAGGRTDTQY
>TRBJ2-3|.|12|TRBV9
ASSVSGGPDTQY
>TRBJ1-2|once|12|TRBV13
ASSLVGGEYGYT
>TRBJ2-7|.|11|TRBV27
ASSFSQGREQY